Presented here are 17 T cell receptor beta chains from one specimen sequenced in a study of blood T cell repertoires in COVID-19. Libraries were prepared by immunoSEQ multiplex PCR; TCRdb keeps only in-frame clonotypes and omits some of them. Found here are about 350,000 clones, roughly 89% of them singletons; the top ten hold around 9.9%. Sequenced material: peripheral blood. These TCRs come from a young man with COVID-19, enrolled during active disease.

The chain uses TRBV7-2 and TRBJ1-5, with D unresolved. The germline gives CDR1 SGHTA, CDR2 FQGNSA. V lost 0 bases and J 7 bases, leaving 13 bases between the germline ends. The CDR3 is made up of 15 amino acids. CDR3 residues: CASSLASNFGQPQHF. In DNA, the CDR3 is TGTGCCAGCAGCTTAGCGTCTAATTTCGGGCAGCCCCAGCATTTT.

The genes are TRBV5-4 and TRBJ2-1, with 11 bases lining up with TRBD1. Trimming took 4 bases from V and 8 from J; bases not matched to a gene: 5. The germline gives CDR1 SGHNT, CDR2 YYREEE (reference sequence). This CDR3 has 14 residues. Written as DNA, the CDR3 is TGTGCCAGCAGCACGGGACAGGGGGGGGATGAGCAGTTCTTC. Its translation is CASSTGQGGDEQFF.

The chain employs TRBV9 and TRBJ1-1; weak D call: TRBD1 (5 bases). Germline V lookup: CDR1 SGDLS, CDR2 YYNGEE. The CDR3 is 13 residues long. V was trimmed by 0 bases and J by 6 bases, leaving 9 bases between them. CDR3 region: CASSVVAGSEAFF. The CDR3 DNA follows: TGTGCCAGCAGCGTAGTGGCAGGGTCTGAAGCTTTCTTT.

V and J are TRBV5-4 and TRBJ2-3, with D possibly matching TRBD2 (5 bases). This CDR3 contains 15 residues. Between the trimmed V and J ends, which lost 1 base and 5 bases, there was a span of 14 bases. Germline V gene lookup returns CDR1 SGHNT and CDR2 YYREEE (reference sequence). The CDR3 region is CASSLSAGREDTQYF. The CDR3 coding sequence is TGTGCCAGCAGCTTGAGTGCGGGCCGAGAAGATACGCAGTATTTT.

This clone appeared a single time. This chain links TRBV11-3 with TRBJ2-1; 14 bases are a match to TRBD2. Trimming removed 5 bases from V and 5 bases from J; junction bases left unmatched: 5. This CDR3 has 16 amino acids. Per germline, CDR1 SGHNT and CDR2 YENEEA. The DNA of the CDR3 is TGTGCCAGCAGCCACGGACTAGCGGGGGGCGACAATGAGCAGTTCTTC. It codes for CASSHGLAGGDNEQFF.

CDR3 loop: CAISGQREYNEQFF. The CDR3 coding sequence is TGTGCCATCAGTGGCCAGCGGGAATACAATGAGCAGTTCTTC. This chain joins TRBV10-3 and TRBJ2-1; 7 positions agree with TRBD2. CDR1 and CDR2 from the germline V gene are ENHRY and SYGVKD. The CDR3 contains 14 residues. V was pared by 4 bases and J by 4 bases, with 4 bases of the junction left unmatched.

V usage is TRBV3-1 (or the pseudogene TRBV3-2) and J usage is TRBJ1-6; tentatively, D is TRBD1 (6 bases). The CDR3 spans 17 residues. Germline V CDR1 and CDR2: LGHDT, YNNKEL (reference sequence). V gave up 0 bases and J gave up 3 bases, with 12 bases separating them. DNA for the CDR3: TGTGCCAGCAGCCAAGATCGGGGGGACAACTATAATTCACCCCTCCACTTT. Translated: CASSQDRGDNYNSPLHF.

CDR3 residues: CASSRSGQGVASSYNEQFF. CDR3 in DNA: TGTGCCAGCTCACGGTCGGGACAGGGGGTTGCAAGCTCCTACAATGAGCAGTTCTTC. The chain uses TRBV18 and TRBJ2-1; 11 bases line up with TRBD1. CDR3 length equals 19 residues. The trim removed 4 bases at V and 0 bases at J, leaving 11 bases unmatched. CDR1 is KGHSH and CDR2 is LQKENI in the germline V gene.

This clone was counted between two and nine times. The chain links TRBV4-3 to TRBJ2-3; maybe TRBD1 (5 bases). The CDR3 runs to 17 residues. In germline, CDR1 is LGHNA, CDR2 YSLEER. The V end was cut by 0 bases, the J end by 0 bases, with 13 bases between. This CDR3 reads CASSQDLGESSTDTQYF. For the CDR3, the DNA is TGCGCCAGCAGCCAAGATCTAGGGGAATCTAGCACAGATACGCAGTATTTT.

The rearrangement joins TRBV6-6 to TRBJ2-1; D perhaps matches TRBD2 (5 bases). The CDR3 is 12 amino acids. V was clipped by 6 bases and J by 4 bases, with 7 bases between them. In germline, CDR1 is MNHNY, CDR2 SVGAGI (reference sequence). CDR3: CASSSGYNEQFF. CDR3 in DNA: TGTGCCAGCAGCTCGGGGTACAATGAGCAGTTCTTC.

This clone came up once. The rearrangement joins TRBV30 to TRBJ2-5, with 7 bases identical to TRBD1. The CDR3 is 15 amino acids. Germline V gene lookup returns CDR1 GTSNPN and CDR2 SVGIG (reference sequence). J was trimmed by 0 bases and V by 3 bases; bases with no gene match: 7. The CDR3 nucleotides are TGTGCCTGGAGCGTAATACAGGGGTACCAAGAGACCCAGTACTTC. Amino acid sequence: CAWSVIQGYQETQYF.

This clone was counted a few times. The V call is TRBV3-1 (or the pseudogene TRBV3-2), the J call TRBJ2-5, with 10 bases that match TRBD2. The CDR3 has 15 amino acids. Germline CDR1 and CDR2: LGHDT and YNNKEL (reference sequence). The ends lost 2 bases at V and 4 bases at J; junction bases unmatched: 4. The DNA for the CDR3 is TGTGCCAGCAGCCAACGGGGACTAGCGTCAGAGACCCAGTACTTC. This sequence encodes CASSQRGLASETQYF.

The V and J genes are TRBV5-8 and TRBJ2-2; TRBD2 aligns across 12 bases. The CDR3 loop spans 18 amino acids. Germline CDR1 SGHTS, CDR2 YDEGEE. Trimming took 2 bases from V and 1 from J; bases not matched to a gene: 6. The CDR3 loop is CASSLALGLAGNTGELFF. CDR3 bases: TGTGCCAGCAGCTTAGCCTTGGGACTAGCGGGGAACACCGGGGAGCTGTTTTTT.

The CDR3 loop reads CASSSGGYQETQYF. The CDR3 nucleotides are TGTGCCAGCAGTTCCGGGGGGTACCAAGAGACCCAGTACTTC. The rearrangement uses TRBV6-5 and TRBJ2-5, with 7 bases fitting TRBD2. With 4 bases clipped from V and 0 bases from J, the junction kept 2 bases outside the gene matches. The germline gives CDR1 MNHEY, CDR2 SVGAGI. The CDR3 is made up of 14 amino acids.

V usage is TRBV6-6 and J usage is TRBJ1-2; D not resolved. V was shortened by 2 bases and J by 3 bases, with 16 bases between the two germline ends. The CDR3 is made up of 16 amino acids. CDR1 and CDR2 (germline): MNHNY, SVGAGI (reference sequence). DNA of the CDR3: TGTGCCAGCAGTTACCCGCTAGTGAGTGGAGACTATGGCTACACCTTC. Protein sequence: CASSYPLVSGDYGYTF.

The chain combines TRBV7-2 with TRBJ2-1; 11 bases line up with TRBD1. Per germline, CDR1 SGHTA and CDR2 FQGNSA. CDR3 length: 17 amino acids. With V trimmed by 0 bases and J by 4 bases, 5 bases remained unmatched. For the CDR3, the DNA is TGTGCCAGCAGCTTAGCTCCCGGGACAGGGGGGTACAATGAGCAGTTCTTC. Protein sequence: CASSLAPGTGGYNEQFF.

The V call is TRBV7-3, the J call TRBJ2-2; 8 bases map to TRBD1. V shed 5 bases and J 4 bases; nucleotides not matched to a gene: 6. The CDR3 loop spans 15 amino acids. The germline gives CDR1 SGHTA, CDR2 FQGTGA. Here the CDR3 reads CASSPGTGPTGELFF. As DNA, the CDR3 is TGTGCCAGCAGCCCAGGGACAGGCCCCACCGGGGAGCTGTTTTTT.